This T cell receptor (beta chain) is drawn from a study of monozygotic twins with inflammatory bowel disease. Study-level results: Distinguishing T cell subtypes was not possible.

The draw for each donor consisted of a single 2.5 ml blood sample. For each CDR3 protein, TCRdb gives one entry from its re-call of the 5' RACE reads, without DNA. This repertoire includes about 380,000 distinct CDR3 sequences. Concerning this clonotype itself: Its antigen is not known.

CDR3 size: 14 residues. CDR1 SGHTA and CDR2 FQGNSA come from the germline V gene. V usage is TRBV7-2 and J usage is TRBJ2-5; checking the TCRdb D call of TRBD2 is not possible without DNA. This TCR was recovered from a human donor with ulcerative colitis or Crohn's disease, or a healthy co-twin of an affected twin (not recorded which). The sample taken for sequencing was blood. CDR3 amino acids: CASSLGLDEETQYF.